Included here is one T cell receptor beta chain sequence, with context. This receptor's antigen is unknown. A junction end diverges from the germline sequence, so it may reflect a read error. The protocol used for the library was PCR. These reads were obtained on a HiSeq X Ten. TCR repertoires were characterized by high-throughput sequencing. TCRdb ran its own pipeline on the public reads, namely fastp trimming at Q25 and MiXCR clone calling, and kept in-frame beta chains. CDR3 protein duplicates are merged, each entry listing the most common genes and DNA. Recorded for this sample are around 29,000 distinct CDR3 sequences; 45% to 55% of them occurred a single time. About an eighth of the sample is in the top ten clones. CDR1 is given as KGHSH and CDR2 as LQKENI, both from the germline V gene. The CDR3 measures 14 amino acids from cysteine to phenylalanine. Only the CDR3 DNA stays, 42 bases, in frame from base 1.

This sample is drawn from a study of esophageal squamous cell carcinoma under preoperative chemotherapy (dated by TCRdb to 2017 to 2018). With respect to the entire study: Both tumor-infiltrating lymphocytes and peripheral blood T cells had their TCR repertoires profiled in the study. The study examined the effect of paclitaxel-nedaplatin chemotherapy on T-cell receptor repertoires in patients with esophageal squamous cell carcinoma. Repertoires were compared between samples taken before and after paclitaxel-nedaplatin therapy. Four to six patients with primary esophageal squamous cell carcinoma were included in the cohort. The paper as a whole reports these results and caveats: A small cohort was used, with only a handful of patients with esophageal squamous cell carcinoma being analyzed. Clonotype frequencies shifted immediately and substantially under paclitaxel-nedaplatin therapy, and abundant clones were more likely to contract than to amplify. Post-treatment tumor-infiltrating lymphocytes appeared to be derived in part from peripheral T cells migrating into the tumor, rather than solely from local clonal changes. After chemotherapy, TCR diversity rose significantly in peripheral T cells, but this increase was not seen in tumor-infiltrating lymphocytes.

This specimen's time point label, per the study, means: before preoperative PTX-NDP chemotherapy. Before surgery, patients were given paclitaxel-nedaplatin as preoperative chemotherapy. Recombination connected TRBV18 to TRBJ2-3; a stretch of 7 junction bases matches TRBD1. Sample acquisition took place from a patient given preoperative chemotherapy. The receptor was derived from a human donor with esophageal squamous cell carcinoma. The donor label of this sample is uncertain. At the DNA level, the sequence is TGTGCCAGCTCTCTCCGGGACAGCAGAGATACGCAGTATTTT. Translated, it reads CASSLRDSRDTQYF. The entire variable domain, with the stretches around the CDR3 drawn from the reference TRBV18 and TRBJ2-3 proteins, is NAGVMQNPRHLVRRRGQEARLRCSPMKGHSHVYWYRQLPEEGLKFMVYLQKENIIDESGMPKERFSAEFPKEGPSILRIQQVVRGDSAAYFCASSLRDSRDTQYFGPGTRLTVL.